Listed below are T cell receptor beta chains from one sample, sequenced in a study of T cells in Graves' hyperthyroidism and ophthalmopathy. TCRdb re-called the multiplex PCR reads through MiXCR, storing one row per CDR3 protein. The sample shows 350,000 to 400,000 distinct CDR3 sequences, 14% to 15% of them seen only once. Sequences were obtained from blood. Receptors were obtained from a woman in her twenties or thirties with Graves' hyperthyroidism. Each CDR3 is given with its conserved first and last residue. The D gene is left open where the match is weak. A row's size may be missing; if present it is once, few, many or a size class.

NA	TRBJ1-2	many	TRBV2	TGTGCCAGCAGTGACAAGGCAGCAGGGAATGGCTACACCTTC	CASSDKAAGNGYTF
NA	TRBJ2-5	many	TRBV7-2	TGTGCCAGCAGCCCCATACCAGGGGCAAGGGAGACCCAGTACTTC	CASSPIPGARETQYF
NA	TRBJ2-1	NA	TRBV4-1	TGCGCCAGCAGCCAAGAGAGAGGCTACTACAATGAGCAGTTCTTC	CASSQERGYYNEQFF
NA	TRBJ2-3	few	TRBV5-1	TGCGCCAGCAGCTTGGGTGGGCGGAATATGCCAGATACGCAGTATTTT	CASSLGGRNMPDTQYF
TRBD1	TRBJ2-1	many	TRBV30	TGTGCCTGGAGTGTAAGTAGGGGGCTGTACAATGAGCAGTTCTTC	CAWSVSRGLYNEQFF
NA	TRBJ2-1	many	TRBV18	TGTGCCAGCTCCCGCACGCGGGGTGATGGCAATGAGCAGTTCTTC	CASSRTRGDGNEQFF
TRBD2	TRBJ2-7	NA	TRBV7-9	TGTGCCAGCAGCTTGACTAGCGGGAGTTACCACGAGCAGTACTTC	CASSLTSGSYHEQYF
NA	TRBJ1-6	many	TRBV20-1	TGCAGTGCTAGTCTAAGGGTGTCCTATAATTCACCCCTCCACTTT	CSASLRVSYNSPLHF
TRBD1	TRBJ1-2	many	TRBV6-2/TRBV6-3	TGTGCCAGCACAAGACAGGGGGCATCTTATGGCTACACCTTC	CASTRQGASYGYTF
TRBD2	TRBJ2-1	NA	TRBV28	TGTGCCAGCAGTCCCCGCCCCCTCAGGACTAGCGGAATATACAATGAGCAGTTCTTC	CASSPRPLRTSGIYNEQFF
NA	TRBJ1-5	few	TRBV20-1	TGCAGTGCTAGAGCGTGGAAAGGGTTCAATCAGCCCCAGCATTTT	CSARAWKGFNQPQHF
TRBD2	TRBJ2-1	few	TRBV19	TGTGCCAGTAAAAGAGAACTAGCGGGAGGTTCCTACAATGAGCAGTTCTTC	CASKRELAGGSYNEQFF
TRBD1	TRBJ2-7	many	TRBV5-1	TGCGCCAGCAGCCGTAGGGGTTCAGGGGGTGTCGAGCAGTACTTC	CASSRRGSGGVEQYF
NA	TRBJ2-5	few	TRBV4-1	TGCGCCAGCAGCCAAGATCTAAACAGGGCCAACCAAGAGACCCAGTACTTC	CASSQDLNRANQETQYF
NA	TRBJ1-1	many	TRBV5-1	TGCGCCAGCAGCCCACAGGTCGTAGGCACTGAAGCTTTCTTT	CASSPQVVGTEAFF
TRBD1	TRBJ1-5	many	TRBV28	TGTGCCAGCAGTCCCGGGACAGGGGCGGATCAGCCCCAGCATTTT	CASSPGTGADQPQHF
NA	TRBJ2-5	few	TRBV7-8	TGTGCCAGCAGCTTACTACAGGCGAAGTACCAAGAGACCCAGTACTTC	CASSLLQAKYQETQYF
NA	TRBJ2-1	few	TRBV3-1	TGTGCCAGCAGCCAAGACAGGGAGAGTGAGCAGTTCTTC	CASSQDRESEQFF
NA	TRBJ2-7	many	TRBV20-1	TGCAGTGCTAGAGATCCTTTGGCTAGCGAACCCTACGAGCAGTACTTC	CSARDPLASEPYEQYF
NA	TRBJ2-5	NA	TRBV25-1	TGTGCCAGCAGTGATTCCGGACTAATCCAAGAGACCCAGTACTTC	CASSDSGLIQETQYF